The clone carrying this T cell receptor beta chain was detected ten times or more. Sequencing used immunoSEQ multiplex PCR; TCRdb keeps in-frame clones, though not all of them. The sample has hundreds of thousands of clones, 70% to 85% seen once; the top ten hold around 4.1%. This specimen comes from a study of blood T cell repertoires in COVID-19. The CDR3 covers 15 residues. Germline V CDR1 and CDR2: KGHDR, SFDVKD. The ends lost 3 bases at V and 6 bases at J; junction bases unmatched: 4. Sequencing was carried out using peripheral blood. The rearrangement uses TRBV24-1 and TRBJ1-2, with 12 bases aligning to TRBD1. This TCR came from a woman aged 40 to 49 with active or convalescent COVID-19. The CDR3 is CATSDHGTGGDGYTF. CDR3 sequence (DNA): TGTGCCACCAGTGATCATGGGACAGGGGGCGATGGCTACACCTTC.